One sample yielded the 19 T cell receptor beta chains listed below, sequenced in a study of T cells after yellow fever vaccination. TCRdb fed the 5' RACE reads into MiXCR, producing one record per CDR3 protein. The sample lists 250,000 or so distinct CDR3 sequences; about 3.5% were seen once. The specimen comprised PBMCs, sampled 15 days after the yellow fever booster vaccination. The receptors originated from a man aged 18-30 years who received the YFV17D yellow fever vaccine.

The rearrangement links TRBV27 to TRBJ2-3, with D hard to call. Germline CDR1 MNHEY, CDR2 SMNVEV (reference sequence). This CDR3 contains 13 residues. V was shortened by 6 bases and J by 1 base, with 8 bases between the two germline ends. CDR3 in amino acids: CASSALGTDTQYF. In DNA, the CDR3 is TGTGCCAGCAGCGCCCTGGGCACAGATACGCAGTATTTT.

At least ten counts were recorded for this clonotype. V gene TRBV6-4 combines with J gene TRBJ2-3; no clear D. Germline V gene data show CDR1 as MRHNA and CDR2 as SNTAGT. This CDR3 has 12 residues. Trimming left V 0 bases short and J 5 bases short, with 3 bases between. CDR3 in DNA: TGTGCCAGCAGTGACTCTAGAGATACGCAGTATTTT. This codes for CASSDSRDTQYF.

This clonotype appeared many times. The chain combines TRBV4-2 with TRBJ2-4, with 8 positions matching TRBD1. This CDR3 is built from 18 residues. Germline assignment: CDR1 LGHNA and CDR2 YNFKEQ. After removal of 0 bases from V and 9 bases from J, the junction contained 16 bases not matched to a gene. Here the CDR3 reads CASSQDRFQGTGLGIQYF. CDR3 nucleotide sequence: TGTGCCAGCAGCCAAGATAGGTTTCAGGGGACAGGTCTTGGCATTCAGTACTTC.

This clonotype was seen ten or more times. This chain connects TRBV7-2 to TRBJ1-2; D uncertain. From germline, CDR1 is SGHTA and CDR2 FQGNSA. Trimming stripped 3 bases from V and 2 bases from J, with 10 bases between. The CDR3 contains 14 residues. CDR3 DNA: TGTGCCAGCAGCTTGGGCAGAAGAAACTATGGCTACACCTTC. This gives the protein CASSLGRRNYGYTF. Combining the CDR3 with reference TRBV7-2 and TRBJ1-2 gives the whole variable domain GAGVSQSPSNKVTEKGKDVELRCDPISGHTALYWYRQSLGQGLEFLIYFQGNSAPDKSGLPSDRFSAERTGGSVSTLTIQRTQQEDSAVYLCASSLGRRNYGYTFGSGTRLTVV.

This clonotype appeared many times. The chain combines TRBV14 with TRBJ1-6; no firm D call. In germline, CDR1 is SGHDN, CDR2 FVKESK. Trimming stripped 4 bases from V and 4 bases from J, with 8 bases between. The CDR3 runs 14 residues. The DNA for the CDR3 is TGTGCCAGCAGCCCGGGGAGATATAATTCACCCCTCCACTTT. This codes for CASSPGRYNSPLHF.

This clonotype was counted many times. V is TRBV15 and J is TRBJ2-5; the match to TRBD2 covers 9 bases. The J segment lost 5 bases and the V segment lost 3 bases, leaving 10 bases of the junction unmatched. Germline V lookup: CDR1 LNHNV, CDR2 YYDKDF (reference sequence). CDR3 length: 16 residues. The CDR3 DNA reads TGTGCCACCAGCAGGGCCGGGACTAGCCGGGGGGAGACCCAGTACTTC. Its protein product is CATSRAGTSRGETQYF. Supplemented by reference TRBV15 and TRBJ2-5, the full variable domain reads DAMVIQNPRYQVTQFGKPVTLSCSQTLNHNVMYWYQQKSSQAPKLLFHYYDKDFNNEADTPDNFQSRRPNTSFCFLDIRSPGLGDTAMYLCATSRAGTSRGETQYFGPGTRLLVL.

In its sample, this clonotype was seen many times. The chain is built from TRBV11-2 and TRBJ2-2; 10 positions match TRBD1. V gave up 6 bases and J gave up 2 bases; unmatched junction bases: 6. This CDR3 region has 16 residues. Germline loops: CDR1 SGHAT, CDR2 FQNNGV. CDR3 coding DNA: TGTGCCAGCAGGTTGACAGGGGGCGACAACACCGGGGAGCTGTTTTTT. Amino acids: CASRLTGGDNTGELFF. Drawing the rest from reference TRBV11-2 and TRBJ2-2, the complete variable domain is EAGVAQSPRYKIIEKRQSVAFWCNPISGHATLYWYQQILGQGPKLLIQFQNNGVVDDSQLPKDRFSAERLKGVDSTLKIQPAKLEDSAVYLCASRLTGGDNTGELFFGEGSRLTVL.

Ten or more counts support this clonotype. The genes are TRBV20-1 and TRBJ1-6; D might be TRBD1 (5 bases). In germline, CDR1 is DFQATT, CDR2 SNEGSKA (reference sequence). The germline V and J ends were trimmed by 3 bases and 7 bases, with 16 bases remaining between them. This CDR3 comprises 15 residues. The CDR3: CSASDPGLENSPLHF. The CDR3 DNA reads as TGCAGTGCTAGTGATCCGGGACTAGAAAATTCACCCCTCCACTTT.

This clonotype was recorded many times. This chain connects TRBV29-1 to TRBJ1-1; D gene unclear. CDR3 length equals 13 residues. V lost 6 bases, J lost 5 bases, and 16 bases lay in between. CDR1 and CDR2 (germline): SQVTM, ANQGSEA. The CDR3 protein is CSVAEVQGTEAFF. In nucleotides, the CDR3 is TGCAGCGTCGCCGAGGTACAAGGGACTGAAGCTTTCTTT.

The rearrangement links TRBV6-4 to TRBJ2-3; 10 bases map to TRBD2. V was pared by 0 bases and J by 4 bases, with 1 base of the junction left unmatched. Germline-derived CDR1 and CDR2 are MRHNA and SNTAGT. The CDR3 covers 15 residues. The CDR3 is CASSDSAGGPDTQYF. The CDR3 coding sequence is TGTGCCAGCAGTGACTCAGCGGGGGGGCCAGATACGCAGTATTTT.

This clonotype was counted ten times or more. The chain combines TRBV24-1 with TRBJ2-2; D is uncertain. CDR3 length equals 17 residues. V was pared by 0 bases and J by 6 bases, with 16 bases between. Germline V gives CDR1 KGHDR, CDR2 SFDVKD. The CDR3 is CATSDLQGRPEAGELFF. The CDR3 DNA follows: TGTGCCACCAGTGATTTGCAAGGTCGGCCTGAAGCCGGGGAGCTGTTTTTT.

This clonotype was detected ten times or more. The V call is TRBV12-3 or TRBV12-4, the J call TRBJ2-1, with D possibly being TRBD1 (6 bases). The V end was cut by 5 bases, the J end by 7 bases, with 12 bases between. CDR3 size: 13 residues. The CDR3 sequence is CASSQTGGNEQFF. The CDR3, as DNA: TGTGCCAGCAGTCAGACAGGTGGAAATGAGCAGTTCTTC.

In this sample, this clonotype turned up many times. The chain recombines TRBV7-2 with TRBJ1-1, with TRBD1 matching over 7 bases. With 1 base clipped from V and 12 bases from J, the junction kept 8 bases outside the gene matches. Germline V gives CDR1 SGHTA, CDR2 FQGNSA. The CDR3 consists of 13 residues. The CDR3 spells CASSLVSQGTTFF. CDR3 sequence (DNA): TGTGCCAGCAGCTTAGTTTCACAGGGGACTACTTTCTTT.

This clonotype was seen a few times. The V call is TRBV7-2, the J call TRBJ2-7, with D tentatively TRBD1 (6 bases). This CDR3 spans 14 amino acids. Trimming pared 4 bases from V and 6 bases from J, leaving 16 bases between. CDR1 SGHTA and CDR2 FQGNSA come from the germline V gene. The CDR3 DNA sequence: TGTGCCAGCAGCTCCACACAGGGAAGTTCCGAGCAGTACGTC. As protein: CASSSTQGSSEQYV.

This clonotype has at least ten counts. This sequence joins TRBV3-1 and TRBJ1-1; 8 nucleotides align to TRBD1. Germline CDR1 is LGHDT and CDR2 is YNNKEL (reference sequence). The CDR3 has 17 amino acids. V trimming: 1 base; J trimming: 1 base; junction bases outside the gene matches: 8. CDR3: CASSQGTYGTGNTEAFF. The CDR3 DNA is TGTGCCAGCAGCCAAGGGACCTACGGGACAGGGAACACTGAAGCTTTCTTT.

This clonotype was detected many times. The CDR3 loop is CASSSYRGRSYGYTF. DNA of the CDR3: TGTGCCAGCAGTTCGTACAGGGGGCGCAGCTATGGCTACACCTTC. The chain couples TRBV27 to TRBJ1-2, with 9 bases lining up with TRBD1. With 4 bases clipped from V and 4 bases from J, the junction kept 7 bases outside the gene matches. Germline CDR1 reads MNHEY; CDR2 reads SMNVEV (reference sequence). The CDR3 totals 15 residues.

This clonotype came up many times. V is TRBV28 and J is TRBJ2-7, with 8 bases that match TRBD1. The CDR3 is 15 residues long. The germline V gene encodes CDR1 MDHEN and CDR2 SYDVKM. V trimming: 6 bases; J trimming: 0 bases; junction bases outside the gene matches: 7. CDR3 region: CASRDRDRSSYEQYF. The CDR3 coding sequence is TGTGCCAGCAGAGACCGGGACAGGAGCTCCTACGAGCAGTACTTC.

Many counts were recorded for this clonotype. The rearrangement joins TRBV7-9 to TRBJ1-5; D remains ambiguous. The germline CDR1 and CDR2 sequences are SEHNR and FQNEAQ (reference sequence). The length of the CDR3 is 16 residues. V shed 4 bases and J shed 1 base, with 14 bases lying between them. DNA of the CDR3: TGTGCCAGCAGCTCCTACGAGGAGGTGAGCAATCAGCCCCAGCATTTT. This gives the protein CASSSYEEVSNQPQHF.

This chain joins TRBV2 and TRBJ1-3, with no clear D. Trimming removed 8 bases at V and 2 bases at J, with 7 bases between. This CDR3 has 12 amino acids. CDR1 SNHLY and CDR2 FYNNEI come from the germline V gene. DNA of the CDR3: TGTGCCAGCTCCCGGGCTGGAAACACCATATATTTT. This encodes CASSRAGNTIYF.